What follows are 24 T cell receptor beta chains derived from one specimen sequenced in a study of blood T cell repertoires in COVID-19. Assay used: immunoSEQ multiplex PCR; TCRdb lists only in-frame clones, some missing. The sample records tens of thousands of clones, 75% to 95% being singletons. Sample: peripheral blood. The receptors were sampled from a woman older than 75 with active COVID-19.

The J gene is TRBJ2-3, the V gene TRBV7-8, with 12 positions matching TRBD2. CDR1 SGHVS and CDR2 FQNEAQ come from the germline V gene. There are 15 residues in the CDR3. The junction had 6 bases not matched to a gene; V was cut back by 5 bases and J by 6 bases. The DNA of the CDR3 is TGTGCCAGCAGCCCCGGACTAGCGGGGAGGGATACGCAGTATTTT. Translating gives CASSPGLAGRDTQYF.

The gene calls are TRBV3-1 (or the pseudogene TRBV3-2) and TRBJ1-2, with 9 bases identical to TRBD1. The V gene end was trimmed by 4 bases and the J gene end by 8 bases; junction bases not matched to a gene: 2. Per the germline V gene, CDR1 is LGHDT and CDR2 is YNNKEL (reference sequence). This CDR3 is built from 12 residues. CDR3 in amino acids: CASSPGQGGYTF. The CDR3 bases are TGTGCCAGCAGCCCTGGACAGGGGGGCTACACCTTC.

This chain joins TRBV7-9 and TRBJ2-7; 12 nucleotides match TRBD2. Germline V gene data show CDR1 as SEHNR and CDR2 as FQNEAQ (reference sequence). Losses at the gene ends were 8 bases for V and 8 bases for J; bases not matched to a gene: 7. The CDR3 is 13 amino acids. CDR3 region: CASESSGRAKQYF. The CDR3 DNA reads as TGTGCCAGCGAATCTAGCGGGAGGGCCAAGCAGTACTTC.

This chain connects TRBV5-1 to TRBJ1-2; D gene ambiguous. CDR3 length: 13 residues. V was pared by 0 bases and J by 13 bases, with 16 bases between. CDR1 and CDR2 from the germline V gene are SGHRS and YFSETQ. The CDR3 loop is CASSLATGRQSTF. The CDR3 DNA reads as TGCGCCAGCAGCTTGGCGACGGGGAGACAAAGCACCTTC.

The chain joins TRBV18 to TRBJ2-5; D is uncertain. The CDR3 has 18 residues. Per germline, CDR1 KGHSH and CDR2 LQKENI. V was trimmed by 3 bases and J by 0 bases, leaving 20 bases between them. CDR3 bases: TGTGCCAGCTCACCGGCAGAGACTCGCCCCCGGTACCAAGAGACCCAGTACTTC. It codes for CASSPAETRPRYQETQYF.

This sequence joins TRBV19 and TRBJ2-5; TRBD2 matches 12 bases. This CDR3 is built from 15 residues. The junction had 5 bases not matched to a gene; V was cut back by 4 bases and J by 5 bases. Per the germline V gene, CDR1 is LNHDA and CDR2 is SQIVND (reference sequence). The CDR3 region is CASSTRLAGGETQYF. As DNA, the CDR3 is TGTGCCAGTAGTACCCGCCTAGCGGGAGGGGAGACCCAGTACTTC. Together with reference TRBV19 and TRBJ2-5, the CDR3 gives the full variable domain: DGGITQSPKYLFRKEGQNVTLSCEQNLNHDAMYWYRQDPGQGLRLIYYSQIVNDFQKGDIAEGYSVSREKKESFPLTVTSAQKNPTAFYLCASSTRLAGGETQYFGPGTRLLVL.

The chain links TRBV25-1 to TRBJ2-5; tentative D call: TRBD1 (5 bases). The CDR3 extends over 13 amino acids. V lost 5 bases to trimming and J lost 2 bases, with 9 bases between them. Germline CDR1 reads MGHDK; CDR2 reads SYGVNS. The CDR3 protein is CASSRQTQETQYF. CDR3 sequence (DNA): TGTGCCAGCAGTAGACAGACTCAAGAGACCCAGTACTTC.

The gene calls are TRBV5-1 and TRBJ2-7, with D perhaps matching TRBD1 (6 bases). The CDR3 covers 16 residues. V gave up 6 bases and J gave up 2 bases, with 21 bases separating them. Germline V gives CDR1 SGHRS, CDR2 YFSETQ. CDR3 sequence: CASKEGGWDGAYEQYF. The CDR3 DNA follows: TGCGCCAGCAAAGAAGGGGGATGGGACGGTGCCTACGAGCAGTACTTC. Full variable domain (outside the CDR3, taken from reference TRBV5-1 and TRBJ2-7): KAGVTQTPRYLIKTRGQQVTLSCSPISGHRSVSWYQQTPGQGLQFLFEYFSETQRNKGNFPGRFSGRQFSNSRSEMNVSTLELGDSALYLCASKEGGWDGAYEQYFGPGTRLTVT.

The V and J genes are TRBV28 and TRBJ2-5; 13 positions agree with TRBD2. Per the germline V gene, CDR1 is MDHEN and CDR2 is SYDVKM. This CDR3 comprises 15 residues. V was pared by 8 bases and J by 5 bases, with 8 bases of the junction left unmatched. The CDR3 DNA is TGTGCCAGCGCTCCGGGACTAGCGGGAACGGAGACCCAGTACTTC. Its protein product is CASAPGLAGTETQYF.

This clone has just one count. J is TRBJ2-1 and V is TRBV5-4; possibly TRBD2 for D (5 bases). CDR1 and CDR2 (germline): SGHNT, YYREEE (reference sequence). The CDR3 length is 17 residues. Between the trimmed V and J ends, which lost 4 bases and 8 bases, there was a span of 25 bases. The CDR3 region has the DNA TGTGCCAGCAGCCCCCCAAGAGGGAGAAATAAGGGCGATGAGCAGTTCTTC. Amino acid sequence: CASSPPRGRNKGDEQFF. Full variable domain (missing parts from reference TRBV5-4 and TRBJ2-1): ETGVTQSPTHLIKTRGQQVTLRCSSQSGHNTVSWYQQALGQGPQFIFQYYREEENGRGNFPPRFSGLQFPNYSSELNVNALELDDSALYLCASSPPRGRNKGDEQFFGPGTRLTVL.

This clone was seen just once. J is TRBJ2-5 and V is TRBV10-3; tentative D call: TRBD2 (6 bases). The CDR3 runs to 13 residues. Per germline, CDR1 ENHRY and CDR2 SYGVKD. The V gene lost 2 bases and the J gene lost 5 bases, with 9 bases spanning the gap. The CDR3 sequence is CAISERREETQYF. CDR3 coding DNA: TGTGCCATCAGTGAGAGGAGGGAGGAGACCCAGTACTTC.

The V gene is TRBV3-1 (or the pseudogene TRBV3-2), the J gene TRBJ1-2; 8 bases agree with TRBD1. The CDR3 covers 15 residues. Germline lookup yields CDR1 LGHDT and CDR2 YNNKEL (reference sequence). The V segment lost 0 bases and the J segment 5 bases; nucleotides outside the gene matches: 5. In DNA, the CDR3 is TGTGCCAGCAGCCAAGAATGGACAGGGAGTTATGGCTACACCTTC. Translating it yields CASSQEWTGSYGYTF.

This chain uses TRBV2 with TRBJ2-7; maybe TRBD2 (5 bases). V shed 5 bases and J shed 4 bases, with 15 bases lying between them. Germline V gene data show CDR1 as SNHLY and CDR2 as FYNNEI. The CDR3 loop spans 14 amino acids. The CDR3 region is CASSPSRTVYEQYV. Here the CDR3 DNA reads TGTGCCAGCAGTCCCAGTCGGACTGTATACGAGCAGTACGTC.

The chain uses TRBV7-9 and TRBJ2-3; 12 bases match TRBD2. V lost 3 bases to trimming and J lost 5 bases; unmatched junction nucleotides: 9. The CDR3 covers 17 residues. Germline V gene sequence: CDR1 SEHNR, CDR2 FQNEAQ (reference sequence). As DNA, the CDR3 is TGTGCCAGCAGCTTGTCGCTAGCGGGGGGGCATTTAGATACGCAGTATTTT. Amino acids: CASSLSLAGGHLDTQYF.

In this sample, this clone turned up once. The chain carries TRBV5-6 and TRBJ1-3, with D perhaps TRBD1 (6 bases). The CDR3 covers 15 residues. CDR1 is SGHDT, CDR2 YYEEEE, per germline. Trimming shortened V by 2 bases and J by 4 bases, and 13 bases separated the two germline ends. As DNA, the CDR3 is TGTGCCAGCAGCTTCCGGGGGGCTTCAGGAAACACCATATATTTT. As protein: CASSFRGASGNTIYF.

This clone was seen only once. As DNA, the CDR3 is TGTGCCAGCAGTTCGAGCGGGACCGATTACAATGAGCAGTTCTTC. As protein: CASSSSGTDYNEQFF. The chain employs TRBV27 and TRBJ2-1; 7 positions agree with TRBD2. The CDR3 totals 15 residues. Per germline, CDR1 MNHEY and CDR2 SMNVEV (reference sequence). The trim removed 4 bases at V and 4 bases at J, leaving 7 bases unmatched.

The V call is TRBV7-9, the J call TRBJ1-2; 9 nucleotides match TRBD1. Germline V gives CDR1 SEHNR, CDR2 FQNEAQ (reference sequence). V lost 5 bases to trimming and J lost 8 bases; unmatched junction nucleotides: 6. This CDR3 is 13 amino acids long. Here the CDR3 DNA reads TGTGCCAGCAGCCCCGACAGGGGGAACGGCTACACCTTC. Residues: CASSPDRGNGYTF.

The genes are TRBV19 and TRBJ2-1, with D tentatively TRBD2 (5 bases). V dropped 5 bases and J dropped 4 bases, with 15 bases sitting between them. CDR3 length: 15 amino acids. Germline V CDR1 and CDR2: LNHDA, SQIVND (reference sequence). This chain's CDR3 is CASSQDLLRYNEQFF. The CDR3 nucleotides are TGTGCCAGTAGTCAGGACTTGTTGAGGTACAATGAGCAGTTCTTC.

The CDR3 nucleotides are TGCGCCAGCAGCCAAGGGGAGCCAAGTATCACCGGGGAGCTGTTTTTT. This encodes CASSQGEPSITGELFF. This chain connects TRBV4-1 to TRBJ2-2, with D possibly matching TRBD2 (5 bases). Germline lookup yields CDR1 MGHRA and CDR2 YSYEKL. The CDR3 extends over 16 amino acids. V was clipped by 1 base and J by 4 bases, with 13 bases between them.

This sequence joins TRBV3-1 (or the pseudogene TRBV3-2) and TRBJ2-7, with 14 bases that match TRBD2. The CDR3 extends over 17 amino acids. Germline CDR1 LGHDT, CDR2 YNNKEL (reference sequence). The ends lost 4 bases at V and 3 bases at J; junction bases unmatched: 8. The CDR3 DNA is TGTGCCAGCAGCCTGACTAGCGGGAGGGGCGGGGTCTACGAGCAGTACTTC. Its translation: CASSLTSGRGGVYEQYF.

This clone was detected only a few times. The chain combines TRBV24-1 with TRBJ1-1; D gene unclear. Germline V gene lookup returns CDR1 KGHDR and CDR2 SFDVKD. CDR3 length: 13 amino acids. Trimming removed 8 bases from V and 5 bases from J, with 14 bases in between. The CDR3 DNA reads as TGTGCCACCATAGGAGAGGGTGAAACTGAAGCTTTCTTT. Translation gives CATIGEGETEAFF.

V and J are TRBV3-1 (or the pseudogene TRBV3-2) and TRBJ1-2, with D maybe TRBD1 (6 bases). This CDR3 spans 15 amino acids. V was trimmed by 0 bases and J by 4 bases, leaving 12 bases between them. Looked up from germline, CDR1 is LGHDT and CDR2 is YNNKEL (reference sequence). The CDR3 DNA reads TGTGCCAGCAGCCAAGATTGGGGAGGGGGCTATGGCTACACCTTC. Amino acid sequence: CASSQDWGGGYGYTF.

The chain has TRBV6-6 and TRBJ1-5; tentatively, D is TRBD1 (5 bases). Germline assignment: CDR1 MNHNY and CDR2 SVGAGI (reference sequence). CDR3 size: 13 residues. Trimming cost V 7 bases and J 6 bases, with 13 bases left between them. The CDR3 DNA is TGTGCCAGCACCTCAGGGTTGGGTCAGCCCCAGCATTTT. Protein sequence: CASTSGLGQPQHF.

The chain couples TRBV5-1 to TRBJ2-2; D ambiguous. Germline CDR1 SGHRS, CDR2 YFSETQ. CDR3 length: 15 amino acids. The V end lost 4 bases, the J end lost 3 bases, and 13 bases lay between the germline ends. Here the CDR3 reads CASSVYYFDTGELFF. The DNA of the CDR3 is TGCGCCAGCAGCGTGTACTACTTTGACACCGGGGAGCTGTTTTTT.